The rows below give T cell receptor beta chains drawn from one sample of a study of blood T cell repertoires in COVID-19. The protocol was immunoSEQ multiplex PCR, while the TCRdb copy is restricted to in-frame clones and leaves out a portion. The profile shows fewer than 250,000 clones, more than 70% of them singletons. Sequences were obtained from peripheral blood. These receptors all stem from a woman in her 40s who had recovered from COVID-19. CDR3s include the opening cysteine and the closing phenylalanine or tryptophan. Each record gives: J gene, V gene, D gene, clone size, CDR3 protein, CDR3 DNA. D genes are given only for firm matches. Size tells how often a clone was seen (once, few, many) or the class of an expanded clone, and some rows leave it out.

J: TRBJ2-7; V: TRBV2; D: -; size: -; CDR3: CASTRVGGYEQYF; DNA: TGTGCCAGCACCAGGGTGGGCGGCTACGAGCAGTACTTC
J: TRBJ2-3; V: TRBV9; D: -; size: -; CDR3: CASSFSVGRTTDTQYF; DNA: TGTGCCAGCAGCTTTTCGGTCGGGAGAACCACAGATACGCAGTATTTT
J: TRBJ1-5; V: TRBV19; D: TRBD1; size: -; CDR3: CASSSTGTGGYQPQHF; DNA: TGTGCCAGTAGTTCTACCGGGACAGGGGGGTATCAGCCCCAGCATTTT
J: TRBJ2-3; V: TRBV21-1; D: -; size: -; CDR3: CASSKGLAGNTQYF; DNA: TGTGCCAGCAGCAAGGGACTAGCGGGAAATACGCAGTATTTT
J: TRBJ2-1; V: TRBV29-1; D: -; size: -; CDR3: CSTQWGGDEQFF; DNA: TGCAGCACCCAGTGGGGGGGCGATGAGCAGTTCTTC
J: TRBJ1-1; V: TRBV24-1; D: -; size: -; CDR3: CATSYRNTEAFF; DNA: TGTGCCACCAGTTACAGGAACACTGAAGCTTTCTTT
J: TRBJ2-2; V: TRBV4-2; D: TRBD2; size: -; CDR3: CASSQNTPGVWEGSGELFF; DNA: TGTGCCAGCAGCCAAAATACCCCGGGGGTATGGGAGGGTTCCGGGGAGCTGTTTTTT
J: TRBJ1-2; V: TRBV5-6; D: -; size: -; CDR3: CASTSPDRGYGYTF; DNA: TGTGCCAGCACCAGCCCGGACAGAGGATATGGCTACACCTTC
J: TRBJ2-2; V: TRBV7-3; D: TRBD1; size: -; CDR3: CASRGQPGQGATGELFF; DNA: TGTGCCAGCAGAGGACAACCGGGACAGGGGGCGACCGGGGAGCTGTTTTTT
J: TRBJ2-5; V: TRBV2; D: TRBD2; size: -; CDR3: CASSDSGRADVGETQYF; DNA: TGTGCCAGCAGTGACAGCGGGAGGGCCGATGTAGGTGAGACCCAGTACTTC
J: TRBJ2-3; V: TRBV6-4; D: -; size: few; CDR3: CASSSGSTDTQYF; DNA: TGTGCCAGCAGTAGCGGGAGCACAGATACGCAGTATTTT
J: TRBJ2-7; V: TRBV28; D: -; size: -; CDR3: CASSLSRYEQYF; DNA: TGTGCCAGCAGTTTATCCAGATACGAGCAGTACTTC
J: TRBJ1-3; V: TRBV7-2; D: -; size: few; CDR3: CASSLRTGASGNTIYF; DNA: TGTGCCAGCAGCCTCAGAACAGGAGCCTCTGGAAACACCATATATTTT
J: TRBJ2-7; V: TRBV6-5; D: -; size: -; CDR3: CASIYTGGAKTEQYF; DNA: TGTGCCAGCATTTACACCGGAGGGGCGAAAACAGAGCAGTACTTC
J: TRBJ2-1; V: TRBV11-2; D: TRBD2; size: -; CDR3: CASSFRREREGHEQFF; DNA: TGTGCCAGCAGCTTCCGACGGGAGCGGGAGGGGCATGAGCAGTTCTTC
J: TRBJ2-3; V: TRBV6-5; D: -; size: -; CDR3: CASRPLGGAPTSHF; DNA: TGTGCCAGCAGACCCTTAGGGGGAGCCCCTACTTCACATTTT
J: TRBJ1-1; V: TRBV7-2; D: -; size: -; CDR3: CASSLVAGMNTEAFF; DNA: TGTGCCAGCAGCTTAGTGGCAGGCATGAACACTGAAGCTTTCTTT
J: TRBJ2-3; V: TRBV12-3/TRBV12-4; D: TRBD1; size: -; CDR3: CASSLQQGDTQYF; DNA: TGTGCCAGCAGTTTACAACAGGGGGATACGCAGTATTTT
J: TRBJ1-5; V: TRBV7-6; D: -; size: -; CDR3: CASSLALVGDRQPQHF; DNA: TGTGCCAGCAGCTTAGCTCTCGTGGGAGACCGCCAGCCCCAGCATTTT
J: TRBJ2-3; V: TRBV11-2; D: -; size: -; CDR3: CASSSEGWAQYF; DNA: TGTGCCAGCAGCTCCGAGGGCTGGGCGCAGTATTTT
J: TRBJ1-5; V: TRBV6-2/TRBV6-3; D: -; size: -; CDR3: CASSWGHQPQHF; DNA: TGTGCCAGCAGTTGGGGGCATCAGCCCCAGCATTTT
J: TRBJ2-3; V: TRBV27; D: TRBD1; size: -; CDR3: CASSGDRSSTDTQYF; DNA: TGTGCCAGCAGCGGGGACAGATCTAGCACAGATACGCAGTATTTT
J: TRBJ2-7; V: TRBV28; D: TRBD1; size: -; CDR3: CASSSTGGDYEQYF; DNA: TGTGCCAGCAGTTCGACAGGGGGTGACTACGAGCAGTACTTC
J: TRBJ1-2; V: TRBV25-1; D: -; size: -; CDR3: CASSGPSDRGQNYGYTF; DNA: TGTGCCAGCAGTGGACCTTCTGACCGGGGACAAAACTATGGCTACACCTTC
J: TRBJ2-5; V: TRBV6-5; D: TRBD1; size: -; CDR3: CASSWGTGGQTQYF; DNA: TGTGCCAGCAGTTGGGGGACAGGGGGCCAGACCCAGTACTTC
J: TRBJ1-2; V: TRBV7-2; D: -; size: once; CDR3: CASSPRGNNYGYTF; DNA: TGTGCCAGCAGCCCGAGAGGGAATAACTATGGCTACACCTTC
J: TRBJ2-7; V: TRBV6-2/TRBV6-3; D: TRBD2; size: -; CDR3: CASSFETSGSYEQYF; DNA: TGTGCCAGCAGTTTCGAGACTAGCGGGAGCTACGAGCAGTACTTC
J: TRBJ1-2; V: TRBV18; D: TRBD1; size: -; CDR3: CASSPPLDRGLTNYGYTF; DNA: TGTGCCAGCTCACCACCTTTGGACAGGGGACTGACTAACTATGGCTACACCTTC
J: TRBJ1-1; V: TRBV6-2/TRBV6-3; D: -; size: -; CDR3: CASSYDPWTPRPSTEAFF; DNA: TGTGCCAGCAGTTACGACCCATGGACTCCCAGGCCGAGCACTGAAGCTTTCTTT
J: TRBJ2-7; V: TRBV14; D: -; size: -; CDR3: CASSQAWSPTAASYEQYF; DNA: TGTGCCAGCAGCCAAGCATGGAGTCCGACGGCGGCCTCCTACGAGCAGTACTTC
J: TRBJ1-2; V: TRBV6-2/TRBV6-3; D: TRBD1; size: -; CDR3: CASSKNRGDYGYTF; DNA: TGTGCCAGCAGTAAGAACAGGGGAGACTATGGCTACACCTTC
J: TRBJ2-1; V: TRBV30; D: TRBD2; size: -; CDR3: CAWISLAGVRFF; DNA: TGTGCCTGGATCAGTCTAGCGGGAGTACGGTTCTTC
J: TRBJ2-1; V: TRBV7-8; D: -; size: -; CDR3: CASSYSSGISYNEQFF; DNA: TGTGCCAGCAGCTATAGCTCAGGGATCTCCTACAATGAGCAGTTCTTC
J: TRBJ2-1; V: TRBV19; D: -; size: -; CDR3: CASSTRGTYNEQFF; DNA: TGTGCCAGTAGTACCAGGGGAACCTACAATGAGCAGTTCTTC
J: TRBJ2-2; V: TRBV19; D: TRBD2; size: -; CDR3: CASSIPRTSGRANTGELFF; DNA: TGTGCCAGTAGTATTCCCCGGACTAGCGGGAGGGCGAACACCGGGGAGCTGTTTTTT
J: TRBJ2-1; V: TRBV27; D: TRBD2; size: -; CDR3: CASSPGREGIEQFF; DNA: TGTGCCAGCAGTCCAGGGCGGGAGGGTATTGAGCAGTTCTTC
J: TRBJ2-3; V: TRBV7-3; D: -; size: few; CDR3: CASSSRGSTDTQYF; DNA: TGTGCCAGCAGCTCTCGGGGGAGCACAGATACGCAGTATTTT
J: TRBJ2-1; V: TRBV28; D: TRBD1; size: -; CDR3: CASSLTGGSGYNEQFF; DNA: TGTGCCAGCAGTTTGACAGGGGGAAGCGGGTACAATGAGCAGTTCTTC
J: TRBJ2-7; V: TRBV3-1/TRBV3-2; D: -; size: -; CDR3: CASSPTYQTYEQYF; DNA: TGTGCCAGCAGCCCAACCTACCAAACCTACGAGCAGTACTTC
J: TRBJ2-3; V: TRBV18; D: -; size: once; CDR3: CASSPPGDSFTDTQYF; DNA: TGTGCCAGCTCACCACCGGGGGACTCGTTCACAGATACGCAGTATTTT
J: TRBJ2-1; V: TRBV5-8; D: -; size: -; CDR3: CASSLLAQGYNEQFF; DNA: TGTGCCAGCAGCTTGCTAGCGCAGGGTTACAATGAGCAGTTCTTC
J: TRBJ2-5; V: TRBV19; D: -; size: -; CDR3: CASSVGATDQETQYF; DNA: TGTGCCAGTAGTGTGGGAGCTACCGACCAAGAGACCCAGTACTTC
J: TRBJ1-3; V: TRBV21-1; D: -; size: -; CDR3: CASSIAGGRAYSGNTIYF; DNA: TGTGCCAGCAGCATTGCAGGGGGCAGGGCCTACTCTGGAAACACCATATATTTT
J: TRBJ2-5; V: TRBV2; D: -; size: once; CDR3: CASSPQGLQETQYF; DNA: TGTGCCAGCAGTCCTCAGGGACTCCAAGAGACCCAGTACTTC
J: TRBJ2-1; V: TRBV6-4; D: -; size: -; CDR3: CASSDRITVYSEQFF; DNA: TGTGCCAGCAGTGACAGGATAACGGTCTACAGTGAGCAGTTCTTC
J: TRBJ2-7; V: TRBV9; D: TRBD1; size: -; CDR3: CASSVSAGTGFEEQYF; DNA: TGTGCCAGCAGCGTATCAGCCGGGACAGGGTTCGAGGAGCAGTACTTC
J: TRBJ2-5; V: TRBV4-1; D: TRBD1; size: -; CDR3: CASSQGSAGTGIETQYF; DNA: TGCGCCAGCAGCCAAGGCTCTGCCGGGACAGGGATTGAGACCCAGTACTTC
J: TRBJ2-2; V: TRBV12-5; D: TRBD1; size: -; CDR3: CASLWDRGGIETGELFF; DNA: TGTGCTAGTTTATGGGACAGGGGAGGGATCGAAACCGGGGAGCTGTTTTTT
J: TRBJ1-4; V: TRBV15; D: TRBD1; size: -; CDR3: CATSRELKTGVYNEKLFF; DNA: TGTGCCACCAGCAGAGAACTCAAGACAGGGGTTTATAATGAAAAACTGTTTTTT
J: TRBJ1-1; V: TRBV10-3; D: TRBD1; size: -; CDR3: CAISDAQGVAEAFF; DNA: TGTGCCATCAGTGATGCCCAGGGGGTAGCTGAAGCTTTCTTT
J: TRBJ2-1; V: TRBV18; D: -; size: once; CDR3: CASSPVASSFNEQFF; DNA: TGTGCCAGCTCACCCGTGGCTAGTTCTTTCAATGAGCAGTTCTTC
J: TRBJ1-1; V: TRBV28; D: -; size: once; CDR3: CASTPVTTEAFF; DNA: TGTGCCAGCACCCCAGTAACCACTGAAGCTTTCTTT
J: TRBJ1-2; V: TRBV28; D: -; size: -; CDR3: CASESNDGYTF; DNA: TGTGCCTCGGAGAGCAATGATGGCTACACCTTC
J: TRBJ2-5; V: TRBV2; D: -; size: -; CDR3: CASRDRDSPWETQYF; DNA: TGTGCCAGCAGAGACCGGGACTCACCATGGGAGACCCAGTACTTC
J: TRBJ2-7; V: TRBV12-3/TRBV12-4; D: TRBD2; size: -; CDR3: CASSFREVLEQYF; DNA: TGTGCCAGCAGTTTCCGGGAGGTTTTAGAGCAGTACTTC
J: TRBJ2-7; V: TRBV2; D: -; size: -; CDR3: CASSVTDNTYEQYF; DNA: TGTGCCAGCAGTGTAACAGATAATACTTACGAGCAGTACTTC
J: TRBJ2-2; V: TRBV5-1; D: TRBD2; size: -; CDR3: CASSLPGGTTGELFF; DNA: TGCGCCAGCAGCTTGCCGGGAGGGACCACCGGGGAGCTGTTTTTT
J: TRBJ2-1; V: TRBV6-2/TRBV6-3; D: -; size: -; CDR3: CASSLPLGGLSNEQFF; DNA: TGTGCCAGCAGCCTCCCCCTGGGAGGCCTAAGCAATGAGCAGTTCTTC
J: TRBJ2-5; V: TRBV2; D: -; size: -; CDR3: CASSVAVQETQYF; DNA: TGTGCCAGCAGTGTTGCAGTCCAAGAGACCCAGTACTTC